This entry lists 23 T cell receptor beta chains sequenced from one sample in a study of cytomegalovirus exposure and HLA in healthy donors. Primers: 60 Vbeta forward and 13 Jbeta reverse. The table came from immunoSEQ multiplex PCR; TCRdb's copy has only in-frame clones and leaves some out. The repertoire includes around 95,000 clones, around four fifths of them detected once, and over 3.5% sits in the top ten. Source material: PBMCs. The receptors originated from a woman aged 40 to 50 in good health and CMV-seropositive.

This clone was picked up a small number of times. The chain carries TRBV25-1 and TRBJ2-7; possible D gene TRBD1, 5 bases. The ends were cut back, 2 bases at V and 2 bases at J, with 10 bases in the middle. The CDR3 runs to 14 residues. Germline loops: CDR1 MGHDK, CDR2 SYGVNS. DNA for the CDR3: TGTGCCAGCAGTGAAGACGGACAAACCTACGAGCAGTACTTC. Translation gives CASSEDGQTYEQYF.

The chain has TRBV7-6 and TRBJ1-1; TRBD1 agrees at 7 bases. J was trimmed by 4 bases and V by 5 bases; bases with no gene match: 10. Germline V gene data show CDR1 as SGHVS and CDR2 as FNYEAQ. The CDR3 has 15 amino acids. For the CDR3, the DNA is TGTGCCAGCAGCCCTTCGACAGGGTGGGCCACTGAAGCTTTCTTT. This sequence encodes CASSPSTGWATEAFF.

V usage is TRBV7-3 and J usage is TRBJ2-3; D perhaps matches TRBD1 (6 bases). The CDR3 extends over 17 amino acids. The ends were cut back, 3 bases at V and 5 bases at J, with 21 bases in the middle. Germline V lookup: CDR1 SGHTA, CDR2 FQGTGA. CDR3 amino acids: CASSFRHTGPGRDTQYF. The CDR3 DNA sequence: TGTGCCAGCAGCTTTAGGCACACAGGGCCGGGGAGAGATACGCAGTATTTT.

The genes are TRBV5-1 and TRBJ2-5, with D perhaps TRBD2 (6 bases). V shed 5 bases and J shed 4 bases, with 15 bases lying between them. The germline gives CDR1 SGHRS, CDR2 YFSETQ. The length of the CDR3 is 14 residues. The CDR3 coding sequence is TGCGCCAGCAGGAAGGTGCGGGATGGAGAGACCCAGTACTTC. This encodes CASRKVRDGETQYF.

This clone turned up a few times. The chain employs TRBV9 and TRBJ1-1; 9 positions agree with TRBD1. J gave up 2 bases and V 1 base, and 6 bases lay outside the gene matches. Germline V gene sequence: CDR1 SGDLS, CDR2 YYNGEE. This CDR3 has 16 residues. The CDR3 DNA reads TGTGCCAGCAGCGTACTAGGGACAGGGATCAACACTGAAGCTTTCTTT. Residues: CASSVLGTGINTEAFF.

The genes are TRBV6-5 and TRBJ2-2; D ambiguous. The CDR3 is 11 residues long. CDR1 and CDR2 from the germline V gene are MNHEY and SVGAGI. V was cut by 5 bases and J by 4 bases, with 2 bases left in between. CDR3 bases: TGTGCCAGCAGTCTCACCGGGGAGCTGTTTTTT. It codes for CASSLTGELFF.

The rearrangement uses TRBV2 and TRBJ1-2; 10 nucleotides align to TRBD1. The CDR3 is 13 residues long. Looked up from germline, CDR1 is SNHLY and CDR2 is FYNNEI. Losses at the gene ends were 4 bases for V and 7 bases for J; bases not matched to a gene: 3. CDR3 DNA: TGTGCCAGCAGTGTCCGGGACAGGGGTGGCTACACCTTC. Its protein is CASSVRDRGGYTF.

The rearrangement joins TRBV9 to TRBJ2-1, with D tentatively TRBD2 (5 bases). The germline V gene has CDR1 SGDLS and CDR2 YYNGEE. This CDR3 has 15 residues. Trimming removed 1 base at V and 5 bases at J, with 13 bases between. The CDR3 nucleotides read TGTGCCAGCAGCGTATTTGGGGTCGGGGACAATGAGCAGTTCTTC. Its translation: CASSVFGVGDNEQFF.

This clone was seen a single time. V gene TRBV27 combines with J gene TRBJ2-1, with 11 bases fitting TRBD2. The junction had 7 bases not matched to a gene; V was cut back by 2 bases and J by 10 bases. The CDR3 runs 15 residues. Germline V gene data show CDR1 as MNHEY and CDR2 as SMNVEV (reference sequence). CDR3: CASSLSSGRVREQFF. DNA for the CDR3: TGTGCCAGCAGTTTAAGTAGCGGGAGGGTCCGGGAGCAGTTCTTC.

The chain combines TRBV15 with TRBJ2-5; TRBD2 agrees at 12 bases. The CDR3 loop spans 16 amino acids. Germline assignment: CDR1 LNHNV and CDR2 YYDKDF (reference sequence). V gave up 0 bases and J gave up 4 bases; unmatched junction bases: 3. CDR3 sequence: CATSRESSGRGETQYF. DNA of the CDR3: TGTGCCACCAGCAGAGAGTCTAGCGGGAGGGGAGAGACCCAGTACTTC.

This clone was observed a handful of times. This chain uses TRBV9 with TRBJ2-7; 9 bases map to TRBD2. CDR1 SGDLS and CDR2 YYNGEE come from the germline V gene. CDR3 length: 15 amino acids. V shed 1 base and J 1 base; nucleotides not matched to a gene: 3. In DNA form, the CDR3 reads TGTGCCAGCAGCGTACAAGCGGGAGGATCCTACGAGCAGTACTTC. Translating gives CASSVQAGGSYEQYF.

The chain joins TRBV5-1 to TRBJ2-1; no clear D gene. V was clipped by 1 base and J by 3 bases, with 5 bases between them. Germline CDR1 SGHRS, CDR2 YFSETQ. The CDR3 contains 13 residues. Written as DNA, the CDR3 is TGCGCCAGCAGCTTGACTGACTACAATGAGCAGTTCTTC. This codes for CASSLTDYNEQFF.

This chain uses TRBV27 with TRBJ2-2, with D possibly matching TRBD1 (6 bases). CDR1 and CDR2 from the germline V gene are MNHEY and SMNVEV (reference sequence). The CDR3 contains 14 residues. Trimming removed 1 base from V and 5 bases from J, with 8 bases in between. The CDR3 is CASSLYRGTGELFF. The CDR3 DNA follows: TGTGCCAGCAGTTTATATAGGGGGACCGGGGAGCTGTTTTTT.

V gene TRBV13 combines with J gene TRBJ2-5, with TRBD1 identical over 8 bases. With the DNA end fitting TRBJ2-7 better, the J assignment may be wrong. CDR1 and CDR2 from the germline V gene are PRHDT and FYEKMQ (reference sequence). The CDR3 has 17 amino acids. The CDR3 sequence is CASSLGTKGQGTYEQYF. The CDR3 DNA follows: TGTGCCAGCAGCTTAGGGACGAAAGGACAGGGAACCTACGAGCAGTACTTC.

The CDR3 DNA sequence: TGCGCCAGCAGCCCTGGACAGATCACAGATACGCAGTATTTT. Residues: CASSPGQITDTQYF. The rearrangement links TRBV5-1 to TRBJ2-3, with D tentatively TRBD1 (6 bases). V lost 4 bases, J lost 2 bases, and 11 bases lay in between. CDR1 and CDR2 (germline): SGHRS, YFSETQ. The CDR3 has 14 amino acids.

This chain links TRBV5-1 with TRBJ2-3; 8 bases line up with TRBD1. Germline CDR1 SGHRS, CDR2 YFSETQ. Trimming at V came to 2 bases and at J to 0 bases, leaving 5 bases not matched to a gene. The CDR3 consists of 16 residues. As DNA, the CDR3 is TGCGCCAGCAGCTTTCAGGGGGCTGCTAGCACAGATACGCAGTATTTT. This sequence encodes CASSFQGAASTDTQYF. The whole variable domain, filled in from reference TRBV5-1 and TRBJ2-3, reads KAGVTQTPRYLIKTRGQQVTLSCSPISGHRSVSWYQQTPGQGLQFLFEYFSETQRNKGNFPGRFSGRQFSNSRSEMNVSTLELGDSALYLCASSFQGAASTDTQYFGPGTRLTVL.

The genes are TRBV14 and TRBJ2-3, with 7 bases aligning to TRBD2. V lost 4 bases to trimming and J lost 3 bases; unmatched junction nucleotides: 7. The germline CDR1 and CDR2 sequences are SGHDN and FVKESK. The CDR3 extends over 15 amino acids. The CDR3 is CASSPLGGSTDTQYF. CDR3 nucleotide sequence: TGTGCCAGCAGCCCTCTAGGCGGGAGTACAGATACGCAGTATTTT.

The chain uses TRBV28 and TRBJ2-7; 9 bases are shared with TRBD2. The CDR3 spans 14 residues. Germline V lookup: CDR1 MDHEN, CDR2 SYDVKM. V lost 6 bases, J lost 1 base, and 4 bases stayed unmatched. The CDR3 DNA reads as TGTGCCAGCAGGGCTAGCGGGGTGTCCTACGAGCAGTACTTC. Translation gives CASRASGVSYEQYF.

This clone has just one count. The CDR3 DNA reads as TGTGCCAGCAGTCCTAGTTGGGGGGGAGAGACCCAGTACTTC. Translation gives CASSPSWGGETQYF. The chain carries TRBV7-2 and TRBJ2-5; 7 nucleotides agree with TRBD2. In germline, CDR1 is SGHTA, CDR2 FQGNSA. Losses at the gene ends were 6 bases for V and 4 bases for J; bases not matched to a gene: 8. The CDR3 is 14 residues long.

V usage is TRBV28 and J usage is TRBJ2-5; tentatively, D is TRBD1 (5 bases). V was shortened by 3 bases and J by 3 bases, with 8 bases between the two germline ends. This CDR3 comprises 13 residues. Germline V lookup: CDR1 MDHEN, CDR2 SYDVKM. This CDR3 is CASSLIGEETQYF. The CDR3 region has the DNA TGTGCCAGCAGTTTGATAGGGGAAGAGACCCAGTACTTC.

Turning to this clone: One end of the junction varies from germline; a read error may be responsible. CDR3 DNA: TGTGCCAGCAGTGAAGGGGGCTCAGTTCTTCGCTTC. Protein sequence: CASSEGGSVLRF. The chain joins TRBV28 to TRBJ2-7, with 7 bases matching TRBD1. This CDR3 has 12 residues. Germline V CDR1 and CDR2: MDHEN, SYDVKM.

This sequence joins TRBV5-1 and TRBJ2-1; 8 nucleotides line up with TRBD2. Germline V lookup: CDR1 SGHRS, CDR2 YFSETQ. J gave up 6 bases and V 0 bases, and 8 bases lay outside the gene matches. CDR3 size: 16 residues. CDR3 in amino acids: CASSLAPGLGSNEQFF. For the CDR3, the DNA is TGCGCCAGCAGCTTGGCTCCGGGACTAGGGTCCAATGAGCAGTTCTTC.

This clone was detected once. This chain links TRBV4-1 with TRBJ2-7; 11 nucleotides match TRBD2. Germline V lookup: CDR1 MGHRA, CDR2 YSYEKL. There are 15 residues in the CDR3. The junction had 7 bases not matched to a gene; V was cut back by 4 bases and J by 5 bases. The CDR3 sequence is CASSPLAGGQNEQYF. CDR3 bases: TGCGCCAGCAGCCCCCTAGCGGGAGGCCAGAACGAGCAGTACTTC.